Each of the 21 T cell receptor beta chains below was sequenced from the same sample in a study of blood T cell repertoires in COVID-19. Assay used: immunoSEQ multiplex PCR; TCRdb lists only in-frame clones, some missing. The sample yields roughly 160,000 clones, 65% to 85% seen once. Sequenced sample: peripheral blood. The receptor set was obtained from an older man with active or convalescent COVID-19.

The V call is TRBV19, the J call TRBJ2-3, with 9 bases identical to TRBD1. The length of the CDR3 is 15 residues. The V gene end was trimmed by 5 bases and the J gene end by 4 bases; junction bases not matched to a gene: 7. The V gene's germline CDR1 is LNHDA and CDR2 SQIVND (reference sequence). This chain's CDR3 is CASSYAGTGSDTQYF. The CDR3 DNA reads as TGTGCCAGTAGTTATGCCGGGACAGGGTCAGATACGCAGTATTTT.

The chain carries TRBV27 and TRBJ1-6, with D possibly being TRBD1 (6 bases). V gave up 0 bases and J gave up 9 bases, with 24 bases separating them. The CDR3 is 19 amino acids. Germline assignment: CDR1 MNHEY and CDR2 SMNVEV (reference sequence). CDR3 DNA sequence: TGTGCCAGCAGTTTATCAATTTTCGGTAACGACAGGCACCTTTCACCCCTCCACTTT. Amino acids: CASSLSIFGNDRHLSPLHF.

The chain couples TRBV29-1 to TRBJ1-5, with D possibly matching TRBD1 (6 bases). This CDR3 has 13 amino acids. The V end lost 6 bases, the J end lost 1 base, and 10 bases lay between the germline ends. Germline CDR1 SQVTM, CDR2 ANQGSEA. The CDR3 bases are TGCAGCGTCGATACAGGGAGCAATCAGCCCCAGCATTTT. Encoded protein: CSVDTGSNQPQHF.

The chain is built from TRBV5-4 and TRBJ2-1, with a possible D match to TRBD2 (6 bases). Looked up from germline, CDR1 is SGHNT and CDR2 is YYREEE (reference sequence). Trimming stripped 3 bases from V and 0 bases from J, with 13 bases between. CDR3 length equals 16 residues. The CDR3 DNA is TGTGCCAGCAGCTACGGGACTTCGAGCTCCTACAATGAGCAGTTCTTC. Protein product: CASSYGTSSSYNEQFF.

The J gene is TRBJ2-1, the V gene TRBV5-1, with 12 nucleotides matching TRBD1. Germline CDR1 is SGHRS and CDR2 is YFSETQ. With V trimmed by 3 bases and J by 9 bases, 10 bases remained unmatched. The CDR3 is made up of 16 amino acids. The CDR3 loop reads CASSSRGQGASGEQFF. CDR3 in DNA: TGCGCCAGCAGCTCGAGGGGACAGGGGGCTTCGGGTGAGCAGTTCTTC.

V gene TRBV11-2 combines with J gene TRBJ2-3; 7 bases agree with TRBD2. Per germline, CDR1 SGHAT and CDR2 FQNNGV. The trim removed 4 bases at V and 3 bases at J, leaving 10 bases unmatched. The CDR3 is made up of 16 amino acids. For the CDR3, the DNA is TGTGCCAGCAGCTGGCAGGCGGGAGTAAAGACAGATACGCAGTATTTT. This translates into CASSWQAGVKTDTQYF.

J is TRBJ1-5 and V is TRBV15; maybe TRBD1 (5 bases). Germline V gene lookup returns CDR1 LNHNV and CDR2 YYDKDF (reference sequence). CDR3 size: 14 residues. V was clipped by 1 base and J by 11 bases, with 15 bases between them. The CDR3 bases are TGTGCCACCAGCAGAGGAGGGACTGCCTCGGCCCAGCATTTT. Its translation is CATSRGGTASAQHF.

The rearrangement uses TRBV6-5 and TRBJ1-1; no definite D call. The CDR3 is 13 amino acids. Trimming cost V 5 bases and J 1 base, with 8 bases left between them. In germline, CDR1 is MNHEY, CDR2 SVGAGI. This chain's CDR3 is CASSPPRNTEAFF. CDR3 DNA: TGTGCCAGCAGTCCCCCCAGGAACACTGAAGCTTTCTTT.

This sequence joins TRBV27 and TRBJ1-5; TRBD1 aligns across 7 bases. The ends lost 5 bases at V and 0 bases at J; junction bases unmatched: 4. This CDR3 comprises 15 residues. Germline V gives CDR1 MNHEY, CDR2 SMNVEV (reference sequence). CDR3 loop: CASSTRQGSNQPQHF. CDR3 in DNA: TGTGCCAGCAGTACTCGACAGGGTAGCAATCAGCCCCAGCATTTT.

CDR3 nucleotide sequence: TGTGCCAGCAGCTTAGGATCTAGCGGAGAAGAGACCCAGTACTTC. The encoded protein is CASSLGSSGEETQYF. This chain connects TRBV11-3 to TRBJ2-5, with TRBD2 matching over 7 bases. The germline CDR1 and CDR2 sequences are SGHNT and YENEEA. The CDR3 totals 15 residues. Losses at the gene ends were 1 base for V and 3 bases for J; bases not matched to a gene: 5.

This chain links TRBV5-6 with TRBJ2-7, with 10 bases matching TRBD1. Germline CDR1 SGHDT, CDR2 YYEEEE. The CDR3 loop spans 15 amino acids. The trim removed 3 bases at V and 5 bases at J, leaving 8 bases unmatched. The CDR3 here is CASSWTGTGVDEQYF. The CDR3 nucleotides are TGTGCCAGCAGCTGGACCGGGACAGGGGTCGACGAGCAGTACTTC. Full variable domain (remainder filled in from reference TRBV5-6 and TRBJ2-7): DAGVTQSPTHLIKTRGQQVTLRCSPKSGHDTVSWYQQALGQGPQFIFQYYEEEERQRGNFPDRFSGHQFPNYSSELNVNALLLGDSALYLCASSWTGTGVDEQYFGPGTRLTVT.

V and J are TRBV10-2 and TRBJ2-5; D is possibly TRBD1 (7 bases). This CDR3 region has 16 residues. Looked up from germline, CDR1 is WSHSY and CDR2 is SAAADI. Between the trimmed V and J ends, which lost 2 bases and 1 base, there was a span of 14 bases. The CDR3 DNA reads TGCGCCAGCAGTGAGGGGGGGACAGCCAGCCAAGAGACCCAGTACTTC. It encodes CASSEGGTASQETQYF.

The CDR3, as DNA: TGCGCCAGCAGCCAAGTTGGGGCCCGGTACAATGAGCAGTTCTTC. The encoded protein is CASSQVGARYNEQFF. V and J are TRBV4-3 and TRBJ2-1, with D possibly matching TRBD1 (5 bases). CDR3 length: 15 residues. Germline V gives CDR1 LGHNA, CDR2 YSLEER. Trimming removed 1 base from V and 4 bases from J, with 11 bases in between.

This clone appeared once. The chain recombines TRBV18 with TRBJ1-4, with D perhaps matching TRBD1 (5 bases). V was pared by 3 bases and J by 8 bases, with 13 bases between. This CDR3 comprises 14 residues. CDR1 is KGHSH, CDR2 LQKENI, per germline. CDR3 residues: CASSPPGLREKLFF. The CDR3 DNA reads TGTGCCAGCTCACCGCCGGGACTCCGGGAAAAACTGTTTTTT.

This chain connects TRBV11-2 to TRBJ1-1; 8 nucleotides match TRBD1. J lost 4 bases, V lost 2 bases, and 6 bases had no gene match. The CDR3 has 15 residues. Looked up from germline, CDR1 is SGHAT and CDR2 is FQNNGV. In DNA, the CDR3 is TGTGCCAGCAGCTTATCCCGCAGGGGGCCCACTGAAGCTTTCTTT. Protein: CASSLSRRGPTEAFF.

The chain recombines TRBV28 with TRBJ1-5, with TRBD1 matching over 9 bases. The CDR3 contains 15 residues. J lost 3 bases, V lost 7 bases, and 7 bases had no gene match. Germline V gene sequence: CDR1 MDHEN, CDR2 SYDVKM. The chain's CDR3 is CASKRDRAINQPQHF. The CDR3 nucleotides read TGTGCCAGCAAGCGGGACAGGGCAATCAATCAGCCCCAGCATTTT.

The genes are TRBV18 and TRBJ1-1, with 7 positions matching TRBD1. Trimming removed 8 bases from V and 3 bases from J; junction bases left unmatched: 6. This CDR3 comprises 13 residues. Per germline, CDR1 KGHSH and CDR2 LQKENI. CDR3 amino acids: CASQRQGDTEAFF. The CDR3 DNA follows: TGTGCCAGCCAAAGACAGGGCGACACTGAAGCTTTCTTT.

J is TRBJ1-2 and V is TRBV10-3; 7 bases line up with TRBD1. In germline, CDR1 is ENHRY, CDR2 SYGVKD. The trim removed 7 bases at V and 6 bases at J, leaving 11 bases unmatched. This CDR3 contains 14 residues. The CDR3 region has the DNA TGTGCCATCACCGAAGGGACAGCGAGGAATGGCTACACCTTC. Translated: CAITEGTARNGYTF.

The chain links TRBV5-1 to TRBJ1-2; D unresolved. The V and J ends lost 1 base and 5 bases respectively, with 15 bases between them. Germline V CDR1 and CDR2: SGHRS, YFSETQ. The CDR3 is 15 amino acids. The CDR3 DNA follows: TGCGCCAGCAGCTTGAGGCCGGGGTCGGATTATGGCTACACCTTC. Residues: CASSLRPGSDYGYTF.

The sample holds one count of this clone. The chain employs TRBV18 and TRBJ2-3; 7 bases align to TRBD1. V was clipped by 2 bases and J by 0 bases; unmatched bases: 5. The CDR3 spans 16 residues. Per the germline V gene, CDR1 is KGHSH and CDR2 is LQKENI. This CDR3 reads CASSPKTGSSTDTQYF. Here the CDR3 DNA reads TGTGCCAGCTCACCAAAGACAGGGAGTAGCACAGATACGCAGTATTTT.

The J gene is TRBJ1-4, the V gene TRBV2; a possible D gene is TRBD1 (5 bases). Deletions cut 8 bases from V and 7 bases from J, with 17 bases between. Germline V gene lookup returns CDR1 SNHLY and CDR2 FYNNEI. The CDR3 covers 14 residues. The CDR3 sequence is CASLRRQSGEKLFF. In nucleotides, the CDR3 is TGTGCCAGCCTCCGACGACAGTCGGGTGAAAAACTGTTTTTT. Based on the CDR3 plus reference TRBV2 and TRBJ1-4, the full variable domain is EPEVTQTPSHQVTQMGQEVILRCVPISNHLYFYWYRQILGQKVEFLVSFYNNEISEKSEIFDDQFSVERPDGSNFTLKIRSTKLEDSAMYFCASLRRQSGEKLFFGSGTQLSVL.